This TCR beta chain stems from a study of T cells in localized non-small cell lung cancer. Study outcomes and limitations: Uninvolved adjacent lung showed peak T cell clonality, exceeding tumor.

A remark on this clone: What it recognizes is unknown.

Data came from immunoSEQ multiplex PCR; TCRdb stores just in-frame clones and leaves some out. The sample yields some 30,000 clones, about nine tenths seen once. The germline V gene encodes CDR1 SNHLY and CDR2 FYNNEI. V was clipped by 5 bases and J by 1 base; unmatched bases: 12. The CDR3 spans 17 residues. The sequence was obtained from a male donor aged 60 or older with stage III lung adenocarcinoma. The chain employs TRBV2 and TRBJ1-1, with 8 bases lining up with TRBD1. The specimen was peripheral blood, collected before any cancer treatment. For the CDR3, the DNA is TGTGCCAGCAGTAGGACAGGGAGAGGGTTATCGAACACTGAAGCTTTCTTT. Amino acid sequence: CASSRTGRGLSNTEAFF.